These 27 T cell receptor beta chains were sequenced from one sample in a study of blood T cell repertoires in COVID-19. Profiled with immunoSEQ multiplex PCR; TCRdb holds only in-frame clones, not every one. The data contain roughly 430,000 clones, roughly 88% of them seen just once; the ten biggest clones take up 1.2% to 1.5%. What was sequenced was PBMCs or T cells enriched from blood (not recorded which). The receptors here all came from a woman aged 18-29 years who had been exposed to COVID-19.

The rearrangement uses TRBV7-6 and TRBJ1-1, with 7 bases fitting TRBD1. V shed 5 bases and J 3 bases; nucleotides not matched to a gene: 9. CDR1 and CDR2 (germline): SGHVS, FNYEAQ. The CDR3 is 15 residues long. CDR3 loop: CASSPLRGGDTEAFF. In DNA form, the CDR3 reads TGTGCCAGCAGCCCTCTTAGAGGGGGCGACACTGAAGCTTTCTTT.

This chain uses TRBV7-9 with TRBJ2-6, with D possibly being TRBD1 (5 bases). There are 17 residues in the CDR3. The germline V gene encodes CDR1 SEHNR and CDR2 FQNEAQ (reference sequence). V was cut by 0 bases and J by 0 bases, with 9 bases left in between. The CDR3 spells CASSLATETSGANVLTF. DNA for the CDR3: TGTGCCAGCAGCTTAGCGACAGAAACCTCTGGGGCCAACGTCCTGACTTTC. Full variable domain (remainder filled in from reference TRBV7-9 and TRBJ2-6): DTGVSQNPRHKITKRGQNVTFRCDPISEHNRLYWYRQTLGQGPEFLTYFQNEAQLEKSRLLSDRFSAERPKGSFSTLEIQRTEQGDSAMYLCASSLATETSGANVLTFGAGSRLTVL.

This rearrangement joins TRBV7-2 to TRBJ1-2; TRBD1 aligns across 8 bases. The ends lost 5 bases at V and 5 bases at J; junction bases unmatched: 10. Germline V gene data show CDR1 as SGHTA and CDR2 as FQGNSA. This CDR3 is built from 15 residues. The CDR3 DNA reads TGTGCCAGCAGCCGTAGGACAGGGCATGAGTATGGCTACACCTTC. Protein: CASSRRTGHEYGYTF.

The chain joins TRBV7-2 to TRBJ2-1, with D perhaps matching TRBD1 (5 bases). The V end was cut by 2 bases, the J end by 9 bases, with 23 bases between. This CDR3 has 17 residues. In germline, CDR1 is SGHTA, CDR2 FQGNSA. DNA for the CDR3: TGTGCCAGCAGCTTACCTAACAATCGGGCAGGGCAGCGTGAGCAGTTCTTC. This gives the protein CASSLPNNRAGQREQFF. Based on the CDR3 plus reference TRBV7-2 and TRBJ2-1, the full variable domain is GAGVSQSPSNKVTEKGKDVELRCDPISGHTALYWYRQSLGQGLEFLIYFQGNSAPDKSGLPSDRFSAERTGGSVSTLTIQRTQQEDSAVYLCASSLPNNRAGQREQFFGPGTRLTVL.

CDR3: CASSFPGPSPLHF. The CDR3 DNA is TGTGCCAGCAGTTTTCCAGGGCCCTCACCCCTCCACTTT. V usage is TRBV28 and J usage is TRBJ1-6; maybe TRBD1 (5 bases). V was trimmed by 3 bases and J by 10 bases, leaving 10 bases between them. The CDR3 contains 13 residues. Germline CDR1 and CDR2: MDHEN and SYDVKM.

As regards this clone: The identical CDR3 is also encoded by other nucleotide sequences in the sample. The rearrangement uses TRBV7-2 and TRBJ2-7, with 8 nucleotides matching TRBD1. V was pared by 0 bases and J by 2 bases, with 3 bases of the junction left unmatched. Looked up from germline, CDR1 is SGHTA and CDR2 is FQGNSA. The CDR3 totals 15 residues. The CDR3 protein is CASSLAGTGAYEQYF. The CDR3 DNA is TGTGCCAGCAGCTTAGCCGGGACAGGAGCCTACGAGCAGTACTTC.

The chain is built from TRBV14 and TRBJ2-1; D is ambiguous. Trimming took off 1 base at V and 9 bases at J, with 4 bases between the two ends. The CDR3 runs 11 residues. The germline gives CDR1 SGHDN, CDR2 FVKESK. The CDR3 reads CASSQAGEQFF. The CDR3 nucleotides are TGTGCCAGCAGCCAAGCGGGTGAGCAGTTCTTC. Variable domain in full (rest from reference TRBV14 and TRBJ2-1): EAGVTQFPSHSVIEKGQTVTLRCDPISGHDNLYWYRRVMGKEIKFLLHFVKESKQDESGMPNNRFLAERTGGTYSTLKVQPAELEDSGVYFCASSQAGEQFFGPGTRLTVL.

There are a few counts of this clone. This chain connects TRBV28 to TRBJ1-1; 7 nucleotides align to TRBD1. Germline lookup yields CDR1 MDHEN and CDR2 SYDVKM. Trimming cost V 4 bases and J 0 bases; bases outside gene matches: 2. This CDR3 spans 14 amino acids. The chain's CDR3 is CASSSGQLNTEAFF. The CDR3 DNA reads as TGTGCCAGCAGTTCGGGACAGCTGAACACTGAAGCTTTCTTT.

The CDR3, as DNA: TGTGCCAGCTCACCATTGCGGCTAGCGGACTACGAGCAGTACTTC. Translating it yields CASSPLRLADYEQYF. This chain joins TRBV18 and TRBJ2-7; 7 nucleotides agree with TRBD2. Trimming at V came to 2 bases and at J to 3 bases, leaving 7 bases not matched to a gene. This CDR3 spans 15 amino acids. Germline V gives CDR1 KGHSH, CDR2 LQKENI.

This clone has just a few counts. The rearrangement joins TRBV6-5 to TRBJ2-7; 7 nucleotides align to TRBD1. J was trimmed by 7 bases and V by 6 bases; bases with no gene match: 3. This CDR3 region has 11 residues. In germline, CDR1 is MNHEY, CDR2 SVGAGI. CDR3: CASRSGGEQYF. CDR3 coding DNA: TGTGCCAGCAGGTCAGGGGGTGAGCAGTACTTC.

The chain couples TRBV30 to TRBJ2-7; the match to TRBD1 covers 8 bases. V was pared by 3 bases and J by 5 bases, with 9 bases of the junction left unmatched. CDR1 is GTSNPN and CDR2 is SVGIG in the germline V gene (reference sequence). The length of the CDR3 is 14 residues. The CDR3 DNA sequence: TGTGCCTGGAGAGGGCTACAGGGGGTCGACGAGCAGTACTTC. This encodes CAWRGLQGVDEQYF.

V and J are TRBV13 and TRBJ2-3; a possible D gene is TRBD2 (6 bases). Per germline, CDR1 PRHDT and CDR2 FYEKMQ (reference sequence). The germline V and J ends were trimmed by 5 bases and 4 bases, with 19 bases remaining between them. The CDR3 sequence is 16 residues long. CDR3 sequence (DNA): TGTGCCAGCAGCGGGCGGGACTTCCTAGTGGCAGATACGCAGTATTTT. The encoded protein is CASSGRDFLVADTQYF.

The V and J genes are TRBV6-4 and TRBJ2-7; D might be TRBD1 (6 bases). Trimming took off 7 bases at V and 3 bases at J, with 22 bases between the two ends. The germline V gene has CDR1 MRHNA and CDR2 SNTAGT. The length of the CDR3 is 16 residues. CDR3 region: CASTRTGPKTGYEQYF. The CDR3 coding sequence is TGTGCCAGCACCCGAACGGGACCGAAGACAGGCTACGAGCAGTACTTC.

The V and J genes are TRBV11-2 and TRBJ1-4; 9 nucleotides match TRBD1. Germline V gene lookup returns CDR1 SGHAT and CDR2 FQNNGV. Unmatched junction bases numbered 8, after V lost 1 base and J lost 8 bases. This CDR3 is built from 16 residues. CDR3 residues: CASSLALGTGNEKLFF. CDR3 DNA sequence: TGTGCCAGCAGCTTAGCCTTAGGGACAGGGAACGAAAAACTGTTTTTT. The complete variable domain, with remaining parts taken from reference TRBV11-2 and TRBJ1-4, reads EAGVAQSPRYKIIEKRQSVAFWCNPISGHATLYWYQQILGQGPKLLIQFQNNGVVDDSQLPKDRFSAERLKGVDSTLKIQPAKLEDSAVYLCASSLALGTGNEKLFFGSGTQLSVL.

CDR3 sequence reads: CASSRRLGLGAYEQYF. Written as DNA, the CDR3 is TGTGCCAGCAGCCGACGACTGGGACTTGGGGCATACGAGCAGTACTTC. The chain combines TRBV3-1 (or the pseudogene TRBV3-2) with TRBJ2-7, with a weak D call TRBD2 (6 bases). The CDR3 length is 16 residues. Germline lookup yields CDR1 LGHDT and CDR2 YNNKEL (reference sequence). Trimming cost V 4 bases and J 4 bases, with 20 bases left between them.

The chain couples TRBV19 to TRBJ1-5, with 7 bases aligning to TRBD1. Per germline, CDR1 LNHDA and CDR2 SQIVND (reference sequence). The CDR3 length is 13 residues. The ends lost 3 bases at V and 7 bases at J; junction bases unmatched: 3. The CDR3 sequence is CASSIAQGQPQHF. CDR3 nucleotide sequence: TGTGCCAGTAGTATCGCACAGGGGCAGCCCCAGCATTTT.

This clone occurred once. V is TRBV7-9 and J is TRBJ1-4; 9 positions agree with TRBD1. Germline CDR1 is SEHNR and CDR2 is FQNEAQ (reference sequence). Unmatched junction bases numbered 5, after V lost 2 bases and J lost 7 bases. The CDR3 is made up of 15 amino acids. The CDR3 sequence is CASSLPRDRVEKLFF. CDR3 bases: TGTGCCAGCAGCTTACCCCGGGACAGGGTTGAAAAACTGTTTTTT.

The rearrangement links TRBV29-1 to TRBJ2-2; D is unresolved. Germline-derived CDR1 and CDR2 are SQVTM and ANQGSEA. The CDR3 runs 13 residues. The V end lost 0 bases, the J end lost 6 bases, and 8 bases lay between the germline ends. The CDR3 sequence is CSVEDEAPGELFF. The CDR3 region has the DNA TGCAGCGTTGAAGATGAGGCCCCCGGGGAGCTGTTTTTT.

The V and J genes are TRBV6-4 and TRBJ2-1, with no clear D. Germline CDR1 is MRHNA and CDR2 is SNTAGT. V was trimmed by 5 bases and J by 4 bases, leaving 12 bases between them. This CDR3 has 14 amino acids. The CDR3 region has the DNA TGTGCCAGCAGTCCAGAAGGAGATTACAATGAGCAGTTCTTC. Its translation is CASSPEGDYNEQFF.

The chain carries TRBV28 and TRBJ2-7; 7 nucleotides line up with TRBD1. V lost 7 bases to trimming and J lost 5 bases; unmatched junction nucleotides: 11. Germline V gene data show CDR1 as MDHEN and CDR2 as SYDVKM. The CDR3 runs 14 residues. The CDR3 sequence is CASTLGGAADEQYF. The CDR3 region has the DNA TGTGCCAGCACCCTAGGGGGCGCAGCCGACGAGCAGTACTTC.

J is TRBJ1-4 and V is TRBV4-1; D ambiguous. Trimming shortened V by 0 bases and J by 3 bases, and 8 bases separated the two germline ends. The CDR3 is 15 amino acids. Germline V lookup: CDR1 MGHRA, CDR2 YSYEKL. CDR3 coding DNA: TGCGCCAGCAGCCAAGAGGGAGGGCCTAATGAAAAACTGTTTTTT. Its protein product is CASSQEGGPNEKLFF.

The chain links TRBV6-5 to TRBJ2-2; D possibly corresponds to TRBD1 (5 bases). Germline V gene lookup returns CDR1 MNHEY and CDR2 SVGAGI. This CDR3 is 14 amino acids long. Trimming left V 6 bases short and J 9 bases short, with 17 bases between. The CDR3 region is CASSRAHLDRELFF. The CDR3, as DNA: TGTGCCAGCAGCAGGGCACACTTAGATCGGGAGCTGTTTTTT.

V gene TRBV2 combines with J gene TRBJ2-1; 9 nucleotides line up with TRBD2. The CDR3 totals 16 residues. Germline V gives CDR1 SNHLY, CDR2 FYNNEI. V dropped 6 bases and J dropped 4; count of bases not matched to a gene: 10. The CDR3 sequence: CASRYPASGNYNEQFF. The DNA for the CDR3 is TGTGCCAGCAGGTACCCAGCTAGCGGGAATTACAATGAGCAGTTCTTC.

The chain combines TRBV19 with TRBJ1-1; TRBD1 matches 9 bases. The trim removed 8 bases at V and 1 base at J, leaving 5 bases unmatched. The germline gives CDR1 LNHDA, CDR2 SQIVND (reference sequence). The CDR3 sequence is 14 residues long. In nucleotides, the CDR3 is TGTGCCAGTGGAGCGGACAGGGGGAACACTGAAGCTTTCTTT. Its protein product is CASGADRGNTEAFF. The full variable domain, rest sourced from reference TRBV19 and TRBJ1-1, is DGGITQSPKYLFRKEGQNVTLSCEQNLNHDAMYWYRQDPGQGLRLIYYSQIVNDFQKGDIAEGYSVSREKKESFPLTVTSAQKNPTAFYLCASGADRGNTEAFFGQGTRLTVV.

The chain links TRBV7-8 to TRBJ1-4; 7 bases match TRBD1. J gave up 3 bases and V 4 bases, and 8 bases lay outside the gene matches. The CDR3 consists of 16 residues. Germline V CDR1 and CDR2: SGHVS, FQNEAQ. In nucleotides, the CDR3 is TGTGCCAGCAGCTATAGAAACAGGGGCGCTAATGAAAAACTGTTTTTT. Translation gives CASSYRNRGANEKLFF.

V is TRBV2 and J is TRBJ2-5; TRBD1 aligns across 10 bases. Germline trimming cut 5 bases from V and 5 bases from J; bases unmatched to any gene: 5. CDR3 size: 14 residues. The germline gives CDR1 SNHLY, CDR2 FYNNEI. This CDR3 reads CASSKGQGMETQYF. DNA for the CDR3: TGTGCCAGCAGTAAGGGACAGGGGATGGAGACCCAGTACTTC.

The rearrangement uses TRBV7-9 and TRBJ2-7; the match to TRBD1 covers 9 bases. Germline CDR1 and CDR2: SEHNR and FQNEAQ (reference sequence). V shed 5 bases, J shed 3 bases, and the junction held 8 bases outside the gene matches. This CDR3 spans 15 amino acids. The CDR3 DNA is TGTGCCAGCAGCACACTTCCGGGACAGGGCTACGAGCAGTACTTC. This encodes CASSTLPGQGYEQYF.